A selection of T cell receptor beta chains follows, all from one sample in a study of blood T cell repertoires in COVID-19. The protocol was immunoSEQ multiplex PCR, while the TCRdb copy is restricted to in-frame clones and leaves out a portion. The table has approximately 270,000 clones, approximately 90% seen once. Material: PBMCs or T cells enriched from blood (not recorded which). Receptors originate from a woman aged 25-40 years with acute COVID-19. Each CDR3 is given with its conserved first and last residue. The order of the fields is CDR3 length, J gene, clone size, V gene, D gene, CDR3 protein, CDR3 DNA. D genes are given only for firm matches. Where a row states a size, it is once, few, many or the class of an expanded clone; other rows omit it.

>12|TRBJ2-1|NA|TRBV27|NA
CASSLQGIEQFF
TGTGCCAGCAGTTTACAGGGAATTGAGCAGTTCTTC
>17|TRBJ2-2|NA|TRBV5-1|NA
CASSWPSGGTPTGELFF
TGCGCCAGCAGCTGGCCTTCGGGCGGGACCCCCACCGGGGAGCTGTTTTTT
>13|TRBJ1-5|NA|TRBV6-5|NA
CASGPNSNQPQHF
TGTGCCAGCGGGCCCAATAGCAATCAGCCCCAGCATTTT
>13|TRBJ2-1|NA|TRBV2|NA
CASRRGGNNEQFF
TGTGCCAGCAGGCGGGGTGGCAACAATGAGCAGTTCTTC
>15|TRBJ1-2|NA|TRBV30|TRBD1
CAWSTQGQGVNGYTF
TGTGCCTGGAGTACACAAGGACAGGGGGTGAATGGCTACACCTTC
>15|TRBJ2-2|NA|TRBV6-1|TRBD1
CASSEAYRGKGELFF
TGTGCCAGCAGTGAAGCTTACAGGGGGAAAGGGGAGCTGTTTTTT
>15|TRBJ2-1|NA|TRBV7-9|TRBD2
CASSIHLGLAGPQFF
TGTGCCAGCAGCATCCATCTCGGGCTAGCGGGACCACAGTTCTTC
>15|TRBJ2-1|NA|TRBV9|TRBD1
CASSVTGGSYNEQFF
TGTGCCAGCAGCGTTACAGGGGGGTCCTACAATGAGCAGTTCTTC
>17|TRBJ2-2|NA|TRBV11-2|TRBD2
CASSVQREGLVTGELFF
TGTGCCAGCAGCGTTCAGCGGGAGGGCCTTGTCACCGGGGAGCTGTTTTTT
>16|TRBJ2-7|few|TRBV27|TRBD2
CASSLKSGNPAYEQYF
TGTGCCAGCAGCCTAAAGAGCGGGAACCCTGCCTACGAGCAGTACTTC
>15|TRBJ2-1|once|TRBV19|TRBD2
CASTPSGGSYNEQFF
TGTGCCAGTACCCCTAGCGGTGGCTCCTACAATGAGCAGTTCTTC
>17|TRBJ1-5|once|TRBV19|NA
CASSGGEGVMINQPQHF
TGTGCCAGTAGTGGGGGGGAAGGGGTCATGATCAATCAGCCCCAGCATTTT
>15|TRBJ1-4|NA|TRBV19|TRBD1
CASRRQGSTNEKLFF
TGTGCCAGTCGAAGACAGGGCTCAACTAATGAAAAACTGTTTTTT
>15|TRBJ1-1|NA|TRBV4-1|TRBD1
CASSQVTGGRTEAFF
TGCGCCAGCAGCCAAGTTACAGGGGGTCGGACTGAAGCTTTCTTT
>15|TRBJ1-1|NA|TRBV5-4|NA
CASSLVRSRNTEAFF
TGTGCCAGCAGCTTGGTTCGTAGCAGGAACACTGAAGCTTTCTTT
>13|TRBJ1-5|NA|TRBV7-3|NA
CASSLMGGQPQHF
TGTGCCAGCAGCTTAATGGGGGGTCAGCCCCAGCATTTT
>14|TRBJ2-2|NA|TRBV19|TRBD2
CASELAGFTGELFF
TGTGCCAGTGAGCTAGCGGGTTTCACCGGGGAGCTGTTTTTT
>17|TRBJ2-2|few|TRBV5-1|TRBD1
CASSPTAGQGITGELFF
TGCGCCAGCAGCCCCACCGCGGGACAGGGCATTACCGGGGAGCTGTTTTTT
>15|TRBJ1-3|few|TRBV6-2/TRBV6-3|NA
CASSYSRPAGNTIYF
TGTGCCAGCAGTTACTCGCGTCCCGCGGGAAACACCATATATTTT
>11|TRBJ2-5|NA|TRBV20-1|NA
CSASLQETQYF
TGCAGTGCTTCACTACAAGAGACCCAGTACTTC
>12|TRBJ2-2|once|TRBV12-3/TRBV12-4|NA
CASSFGTGELFF
TGTGCCAGCAGTTTTGGCACAGGGGAGCTGTTTTTT
>14|TRBJ1-2|NA|TRBV6-1|TRBD1
CASSEGQGAGGYTF
TGTGCCAGCAGTGAAGGACAGGGGGCCGGTGGCTACACCTTC
>13|TRBJ2-7|NA|TRBV7-2|TRBD1
CASSWDSSYEQYF
TGTGCCAGCAGCTGGGACAGCTCCTACGAGCAGTACTTC
>15|TRBJ1-5|few|TRBV6-1|NA
CASSEASQGLQPQHF
TGTGCCAGCAGTGAAGCGAGTCAGGGGTTGCAGCCCCAGCATTTT
>14|TRBJ1-5|NA|TRBV7-2|TRBD1
CASSPTGIYQPQHF
TGTGCCAGCAGCCCGACAGGGATCTATCAGCCCCAGCATTTT
>14|TRBJ2-5|NA|TRBV2|NA
CASSDQGGVETQYF
TGTGCCAGCAGTGATCAGGGAGGAGTAGAGACCCAGTACTTC
>11|TRBJ2-3|once|TRBV30|NA
CAWASTDTQYF
TGTGCCTGGGCCTCGACAGATACGCAGTATTTT
>15|TRBJ1-4|NA|TRBV5-1|TRBD1
CASSLWGTGVEKLFF
TGCGCCAGCAGCCTCTGGGGGACAGGGGTAGAAAAACTGTTTTTT
>14|TRBJ2-7|NA|TRBV18|TRBD2
CASSFGRVGNEQYF
TGTGCCAGCTCCTTCGGGAGGGTCGGGAACGAGCAGTACTTC
>16|TRBJ2-3|NA|TRBV5-4|NA
CASSLIGGLSTDTQYF
TGTGCCAGCAGCTTGATCGGAGGGCTGAGCACAGATACGCAGTATTTT
>14|TRBJ1-1|NA|TRBV29-1|NA
CSVEDGNANTEAFF
TGCAGCGTTGAAGACGGGAACGCGAACACTGAAGCTTTCTTT
>18|TRBJ2-1|NA|TRBV5-1|TRBD2
CASSLGTSGLIPYNEQFF
TGCGCCAGCAGCTTGGGGACTAGCGGGTTGATCCCCTACAATGAGCAGTTCTTC
>16|TRBJ2-1|NA|TRBV7-3|NA
CASSSTSGGGVNGQFF
TGTGCCAGCAGCTCTACCAGCGGTGGCGGAGTTAATGGTCAGTTCTTC
>14|TRBJ2-7|NA|TRBV27|NA
CASSPNRVFDEQYF
TGTGCCAGCAGTCCAAACAGGGTTTTCGACGAGCAGTACTTC
>15|TRBJ2-7|NA|TRBV5-1|TRBD2
CASSQTSGSTYEQYF
TGCGCCAGCAGCCAGACTAGCGGGAGTACCTACGAGCAGTACTTC
>15|TRBJ2-7|NA|TRBV4-1|TRBD1
CASSQTFRDRNEQYF
TGCGCCAGCAGCCAAACCTTCCGGGACAGGAACGAGCAGTACTTC
>16|TRBJ2-7|NA|TRBV9|NA
CASSATLASSRDEQYF
TGTGCCAGCAGCGCGACCCTAGCCTCCTCACGGGACGAGCAGTACTTC
>14|TRBJ1-2|NA|TRBV7-2|NA
CASSLWGGDYGYTF
TGTGCCAGCAGCTTATGGGGGGGCGACTATGGCTACACCTTC
>16|TRBJ1-2|NA|TRBV4-1|TRBD1
CASSQDGTGFNYGYTF
TGCGCCAGCAGCCAAGACGGGACAGGGTTTAACTATGGCTACACCTTC
>17|TRBJ2-6|NA|TRBV10-3|NA
CAISESRSTPGANVLTF
TGTGCCATCAGTGAGTCGAGGAGCACCCCTGGGGCCAACGTCCTGACTTTC
>15|TRBJ2-3|NA|TRBV5-6|TRBD2
CASSPAGLAGDTQYF
TGTGCCAGCAGCCCGGCGGGACTAGCGGGAGATACGCAGTATTTT
>14|TRBJ1-1|NA|TRBV6-5|NA
CASSRDTGNTEAFF
TGTGCCAGCAGCCGTGATACTGGGAACACTGAAGCTTTCTTT
>16|TRBJ2-1|NA|TRBV27|TRBD2
CASSLSIAGSYNEQFF
TGTGCCAGCAGTTTATCCATAGCGGGCTCCTACAATGAGCAGTTCTTC
>16|TRBJ1-2|NA|TRBV9|NA
CASSADSSHLNYGYTF
TGTGCCAGCAGCGCCGACAGCTCCCACCTTAACTATGGCTACACCTTC
>13|TRBJ2-7|once|TRBV14|NA
CASSSYVGREQYF
TGTGCCAGCAGCTCTTATGTGGGCCGCGAGCAGTACTTC
>13|TRBJ1-2|few|TRBV19|NA
CASSKPTDYGYTF
TGTGCCAGTAGTAAACCGACAGACTATGGCTACACCTTC
>15|TRBJ2-1|NA|TRBV19|TRBD1
CASSGGTGTYNEQFF
TGTGCCAGTAGTGGAGGGACAGGGACTTACAATGAGCAGTTCTTC